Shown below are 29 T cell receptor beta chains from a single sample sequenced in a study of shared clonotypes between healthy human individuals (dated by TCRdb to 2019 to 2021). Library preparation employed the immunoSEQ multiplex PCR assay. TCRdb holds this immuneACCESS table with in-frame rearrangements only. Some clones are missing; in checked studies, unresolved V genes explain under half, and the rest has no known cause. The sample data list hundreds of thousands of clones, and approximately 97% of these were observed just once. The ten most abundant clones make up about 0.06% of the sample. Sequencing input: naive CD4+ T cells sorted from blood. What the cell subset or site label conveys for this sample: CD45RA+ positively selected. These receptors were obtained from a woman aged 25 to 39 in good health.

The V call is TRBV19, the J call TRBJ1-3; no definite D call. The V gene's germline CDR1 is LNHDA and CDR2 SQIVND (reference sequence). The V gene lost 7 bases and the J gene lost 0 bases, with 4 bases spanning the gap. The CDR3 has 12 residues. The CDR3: CASTFSGNTIYF. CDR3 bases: TGTGCCAGTACGTTCTCTGGAAACACCATATATTTT.

Here the CDR3 reads CASSLAGGAGYTF. CDR3 DNA sequence: TGCGCCAGCAGCTTGGCGGGGGGTGCTGGCTACACCTTC. The rearrangement uses TRBV5-1 and TRBJ1-2, with a possible D match to TRBD1 (5 bases). The CDR3 is 13 residues long. Trimming removed 0 bases at V and 7 bases at J, with 10 bases between. Looked up from germline, CDR1 is SGHRS and CDR2 is YFSETQ.

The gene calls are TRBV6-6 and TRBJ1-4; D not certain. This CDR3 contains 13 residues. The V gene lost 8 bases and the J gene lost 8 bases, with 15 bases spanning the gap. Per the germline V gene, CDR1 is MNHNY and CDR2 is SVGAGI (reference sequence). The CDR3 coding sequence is TGTGCCAGCCGGTCGGGCCCGGGGGAAAAACTGTTTTTT. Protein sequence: CASRSGPGEKLFF.

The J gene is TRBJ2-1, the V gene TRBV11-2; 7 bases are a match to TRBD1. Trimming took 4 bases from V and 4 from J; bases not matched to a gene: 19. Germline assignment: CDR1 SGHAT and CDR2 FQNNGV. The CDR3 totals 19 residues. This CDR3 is CASSSGLKGARAQYNEQFF. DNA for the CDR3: TGTGCCAGCAGCTCCGGATTAAAGGGGGCGCGAGCCCAATACAATGAGCAGTTCTTC. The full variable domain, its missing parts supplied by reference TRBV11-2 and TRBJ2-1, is EAGVAQSPRYKIIEKRQSVAFWCNPISGHATLYWYQQILGQGPKLLIQFQNNGVVDDSQLPKDRFSAERLKGVDSTLKIQPAKLEDSAVYLCASSSGLKGARAQYNEQFFGPGTRLTVL.

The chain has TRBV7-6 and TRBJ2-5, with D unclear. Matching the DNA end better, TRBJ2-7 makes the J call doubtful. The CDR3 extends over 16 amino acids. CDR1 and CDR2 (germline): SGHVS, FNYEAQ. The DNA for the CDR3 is TGTGCCAGCAGCTTATTACTTGGACCAAGCTTGGGCGAGCAGTACTTC. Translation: CASSLLLGPSLGEQYF.

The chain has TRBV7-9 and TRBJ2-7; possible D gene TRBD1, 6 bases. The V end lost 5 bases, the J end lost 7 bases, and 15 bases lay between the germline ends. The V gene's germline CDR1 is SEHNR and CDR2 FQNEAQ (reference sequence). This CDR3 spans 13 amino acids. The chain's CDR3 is CASSVHRAGEQYF. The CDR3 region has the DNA TGTGCCAGCAGCGTGCACAGGGCAGGGGAGCAGTACTTC.

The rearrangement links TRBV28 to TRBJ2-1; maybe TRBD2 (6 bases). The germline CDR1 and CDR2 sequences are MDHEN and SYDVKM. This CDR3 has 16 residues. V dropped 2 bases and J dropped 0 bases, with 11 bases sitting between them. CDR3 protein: CASSLGGVSSYNEQFF. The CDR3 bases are TGTGCCAGCAGTTTAGGCGGGGTGAGCTCCTACAATGAGCAGTTCTTC.

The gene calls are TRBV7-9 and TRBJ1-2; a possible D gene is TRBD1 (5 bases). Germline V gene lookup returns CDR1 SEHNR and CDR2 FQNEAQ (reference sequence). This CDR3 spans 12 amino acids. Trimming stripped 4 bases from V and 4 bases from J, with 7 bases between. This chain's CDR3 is CASSSGGYGYTF. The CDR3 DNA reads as TGTGCCAGCAGCTCCGGGGGCTATGGCTACACCTTC.

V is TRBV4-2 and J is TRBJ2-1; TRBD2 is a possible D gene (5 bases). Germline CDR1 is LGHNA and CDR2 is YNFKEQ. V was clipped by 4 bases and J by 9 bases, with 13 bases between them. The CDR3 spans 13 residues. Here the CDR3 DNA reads TGTGCCAGCAGCCTCGGAGGTCATGGTGAGCAGTTCTTC. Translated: CASSLGGHGEQFF.

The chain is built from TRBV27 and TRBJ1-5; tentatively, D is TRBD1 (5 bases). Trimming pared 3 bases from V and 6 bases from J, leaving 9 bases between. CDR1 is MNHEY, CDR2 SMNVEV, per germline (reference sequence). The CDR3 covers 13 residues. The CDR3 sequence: CASSFTDSQPQHF. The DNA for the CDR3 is TGTGCCAGCAGTTTTACAGACAGTCAGCCCCAGCATTTT.

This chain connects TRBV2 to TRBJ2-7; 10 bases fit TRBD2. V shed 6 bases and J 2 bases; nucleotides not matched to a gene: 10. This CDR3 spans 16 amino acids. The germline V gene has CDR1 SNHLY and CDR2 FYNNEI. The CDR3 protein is CASRANSGRLPYEQYF. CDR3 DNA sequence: TGTGCCAGCAGAGCCAATAGCGGGAGGCTCCCCTACGAGCAGTACTTC.

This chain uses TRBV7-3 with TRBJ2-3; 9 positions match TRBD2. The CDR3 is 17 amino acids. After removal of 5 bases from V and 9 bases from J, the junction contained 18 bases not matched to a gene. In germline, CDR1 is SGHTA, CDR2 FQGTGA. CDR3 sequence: CASSLPGSGSAYRTQYF. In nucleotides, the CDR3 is TGTGCCAGCAGCCTACCGGGTAGCGGGAGTGCCTATCGCACGCAGTATTTT.

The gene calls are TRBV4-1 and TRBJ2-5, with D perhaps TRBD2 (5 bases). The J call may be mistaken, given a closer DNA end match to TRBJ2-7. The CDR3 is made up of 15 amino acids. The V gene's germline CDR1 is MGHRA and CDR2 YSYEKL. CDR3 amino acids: CASSQAGRPGNEQYF. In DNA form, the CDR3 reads TGCGCCAGCAGCCAAGCAGGACGTCCCGGGAACGAGCAGTACTTC.

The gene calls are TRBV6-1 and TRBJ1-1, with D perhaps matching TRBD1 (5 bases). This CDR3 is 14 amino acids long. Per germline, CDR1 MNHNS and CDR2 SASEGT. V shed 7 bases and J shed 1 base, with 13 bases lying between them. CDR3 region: CASTPAGQNTEAFF. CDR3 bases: TGTGCCAGCACCCCAGCAGGGCAGAACACTGAAGCTTTCTTT.

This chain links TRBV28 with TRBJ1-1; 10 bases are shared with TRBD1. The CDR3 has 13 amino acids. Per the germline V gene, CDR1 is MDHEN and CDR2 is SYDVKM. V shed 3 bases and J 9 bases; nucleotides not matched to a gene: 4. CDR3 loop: CASSFGQGGKAFF. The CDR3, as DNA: TGTGCCAGCAGTTTTGGACAGGGGGGGAAAGCTTTCTTT.

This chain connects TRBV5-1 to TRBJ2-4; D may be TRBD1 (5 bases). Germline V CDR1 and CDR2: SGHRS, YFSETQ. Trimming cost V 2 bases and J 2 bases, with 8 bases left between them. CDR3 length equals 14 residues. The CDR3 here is CASSFDSSKNIQYF. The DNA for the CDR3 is TGCGCCAGCAGCTTCGACAGTTCCAAAAACATTCAGTACTTC.

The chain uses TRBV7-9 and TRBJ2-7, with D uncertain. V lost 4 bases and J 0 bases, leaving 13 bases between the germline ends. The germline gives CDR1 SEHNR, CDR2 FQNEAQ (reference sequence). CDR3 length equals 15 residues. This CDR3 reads CASSSYTVISYEQYF. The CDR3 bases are TGTGCCAGCAGCTCTTACACTGTAATCTCCTACGAGCAGTACTTC.

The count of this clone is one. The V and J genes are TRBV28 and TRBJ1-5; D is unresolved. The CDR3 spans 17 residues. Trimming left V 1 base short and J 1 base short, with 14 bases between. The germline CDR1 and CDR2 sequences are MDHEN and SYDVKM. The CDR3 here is CASSLSFRQTSNQPQHF. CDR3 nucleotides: TGTGCCAGCAGTTTATCGTTTCGGCAGACAAGCAATCAGCCCCAGCATTTT.

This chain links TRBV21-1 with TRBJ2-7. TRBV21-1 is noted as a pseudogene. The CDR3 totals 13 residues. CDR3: CASSKGIVYEQYF. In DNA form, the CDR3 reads TGTGCCAGCAGCAAGGGTATCGTGTACGAGCAGTACTTC.

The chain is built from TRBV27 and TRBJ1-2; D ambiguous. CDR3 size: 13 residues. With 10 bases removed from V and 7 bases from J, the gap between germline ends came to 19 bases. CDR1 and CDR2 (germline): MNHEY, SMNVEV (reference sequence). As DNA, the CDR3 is TGTGCCACCATAAACCCCCGGTCGGCTGGCTACACCTTC. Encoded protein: CATINPRSAGYTF.

The CDR3, as DNA: TGTGCCAGCAGACAGGACAGTAACACTGAAGCTTTCTTT. This translates into CASRQDSNTEAFF. This chain uses TRBV6-1 with TRBJ1-1, with a weak D call TRBD1 (6 bases). The CDR3 is 13 amino acids. V was cut by 6 bases and J by 2 bases, with 10 bases left in between. CDR1 MNHNS and CDR2 SASEGT come from the germline V gene.

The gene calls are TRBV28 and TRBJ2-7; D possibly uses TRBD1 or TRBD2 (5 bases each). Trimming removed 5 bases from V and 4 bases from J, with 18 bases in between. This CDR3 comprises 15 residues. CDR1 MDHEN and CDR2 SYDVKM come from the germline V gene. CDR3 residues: CASSQTGAFSYEQYF. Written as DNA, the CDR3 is TGTGCCAGCAGTCAGACCGGGGCCTTTAGTTACGAGCAGTACTTC. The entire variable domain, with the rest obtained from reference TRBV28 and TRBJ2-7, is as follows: DVKVTQSSRYLVKRTGEKVFLECVQDMDHENMFWYRQDPGLGLRLIYFSYDVKMKEKGDIPEGYSVSREKKERFSLILESASTNQTSMYLCASSQTGAFSYEQYFGPGTRLTVT.

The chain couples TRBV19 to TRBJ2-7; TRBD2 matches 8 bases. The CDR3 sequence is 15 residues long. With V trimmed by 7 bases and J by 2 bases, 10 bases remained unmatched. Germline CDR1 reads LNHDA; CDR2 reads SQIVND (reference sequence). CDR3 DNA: TGTGCCAGTACCAGCGGGAGTGATGGGACCTACGAGCAGTACTTC. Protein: CASTSGSDGTYEQYF.

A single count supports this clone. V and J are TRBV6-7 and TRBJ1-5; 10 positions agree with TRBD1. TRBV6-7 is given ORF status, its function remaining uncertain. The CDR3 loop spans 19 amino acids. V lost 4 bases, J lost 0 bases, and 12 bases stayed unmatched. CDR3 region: CASSSSGTGDLISNQPQHF. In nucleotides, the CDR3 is TGTGCCAGCAGTTCGTCCGGGACAGGGGATTTAATTAGCAATCAGCCCCAGCATTTT.

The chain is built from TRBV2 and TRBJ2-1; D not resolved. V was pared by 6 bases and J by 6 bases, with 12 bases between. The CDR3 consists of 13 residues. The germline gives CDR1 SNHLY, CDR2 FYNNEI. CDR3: CASSQDSGNEQFF. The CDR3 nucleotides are TGTGCCAGCAGCCAAGATAGTGGCAATGAGCAGTTCTTC.

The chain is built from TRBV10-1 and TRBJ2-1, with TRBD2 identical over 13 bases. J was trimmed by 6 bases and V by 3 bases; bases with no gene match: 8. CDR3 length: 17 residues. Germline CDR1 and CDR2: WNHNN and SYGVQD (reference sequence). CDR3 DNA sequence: TGCGCCAGCAGTGACCCGGGACTAGCGGGAAACCGCAATGAGCAGTTCTTC. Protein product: CASSDPGLAGNRNEQFF.

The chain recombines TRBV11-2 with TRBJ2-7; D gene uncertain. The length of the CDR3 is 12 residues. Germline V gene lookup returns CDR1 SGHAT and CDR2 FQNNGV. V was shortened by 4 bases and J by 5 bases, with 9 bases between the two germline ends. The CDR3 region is CASSYRAHEQYF. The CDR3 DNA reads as TGTGCCAGCAGCTACCGGGCCCACGAGCAGTACTTC.

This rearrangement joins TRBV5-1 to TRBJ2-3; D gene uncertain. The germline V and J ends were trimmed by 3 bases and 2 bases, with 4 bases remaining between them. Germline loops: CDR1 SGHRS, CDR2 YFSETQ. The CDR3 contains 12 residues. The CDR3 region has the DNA TGCGCCAGCAGCTGGGACACAGATACGCAGTATTTT. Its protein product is CASSWDTDTQYF.

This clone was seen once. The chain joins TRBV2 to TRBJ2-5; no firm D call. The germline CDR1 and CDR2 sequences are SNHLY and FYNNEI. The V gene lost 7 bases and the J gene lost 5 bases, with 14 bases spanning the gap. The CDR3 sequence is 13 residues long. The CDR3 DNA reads TGTGCCAGCAAAGTGGGTGGGCGGGAGACCCAGTACTTC. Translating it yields CASKVGGRETQYF.